Detailed here is one T cell receptor (beta chain). Execution of the assay was at deep level. The protocol was immunoSEQ multiplex PCR, while the TCRdb copy is restricted to in-frame clones and leaves out a portion. The table includes some 1.5 million clones, around 97% detected once. This CDR3 has 10 residues. CDR1 is MNHNS, CDR2 SASEGT, per germline. V was clipped by 10 bases and J by 7 bases, with 8 bases between them. The source of the sample is a study of shared clonotypes between healthy human individuals. Sequencing was performed on naive CD4+ T cells sorted from blood. The subset denotes: CD45RA+ positively selected. This clonotype originated in a man younger than 40 in good health. This rearrangement joins TRBV6-1 to TRBJ2-1, with D hard to call. CDR3 amino acids: CATLRNEQFF. CDR3 coding DNA: TGTGCCACCCTTCGAAATGAGCAGTTCTTC.